The rows below give T cell receptor beta chains drawn from one sample of a study of blood T cell repertoires in COVID-19. Sequenced by immunoSEQ multiplex PCR; TCRdb stores in-frame clones only, minus some. The sample lists around 170,000 clones; roughly 80% were seen once. The material sequenced was peripheral blood. Every receptor here comes from a woman aged 40 to 55 with acute or convalescent COVID-19. The CDR3 runs from the conserved cysteine through the conserved F or W. Each record gives: V gene, J gene, CDR3 protein.

TRBV7-9	TRBJ2-5	CASSPRALAVNQETQYF
TRBV11-2	TRBJ1-1	CASSIGQGIFDTEAFF
TRBV9	TRBJ1-3	CASSMTGLSSGNTIYF
TRBV12-3/TRBV12-4	TRBJ2-1	CASSLAGAGTFF
TRBV7-2	TRBJ2-1	CASSLERSSYNEQFF
TRBV10-3	TRBJ2-7	CAISESGGDEQYF
TRBV15	TRBJ1-1	CATSRAGTGGSAFF
TRBV30	TRBJ2-1	CAWSAGGLDVNEQFF
TRBV2	TRBJ2-2	CASKWVAGGLNTGELFF
TRBV19	TRBJ2-3	CASSAPPDSGGDTDTQYF